One and the same sample provided the 27 T cell receptor beta chains below, sequenced in a study of blood T cell repertoires in COVID-19. Using immunoSEQ multiplex PCR, the repertoire was profiled, and TCRdb retains in-frame clones only, with some absent. The sample has 200,000 to 250,000 clones, about 76% seen once; the top ten hold around 9.3%. Sequencing input: PBMCs or T cells enriched from blood (not recorded which). Source of these receptors: a woman between 45 and 65 years old with acute COVID-19.

The rearrangement uses TRBV28 and TRBJ2-2; tentatively, D is TRBD1 (6 bases). Trimming stripped 6 bases from V and 5 bases from J, with 13 bases between. This CDR3 comprises 14 residues. Germline-derived CDR1 and CDR2 are MDHEN and SYDVKM. The CDR3 DNA sequence: TGTGCCAGCAGCCACTCAACAGGGACCGGGGAGCTGTTTTTT. Its protein is CASSHSTGTGELFF.

This clone was seen once. The rearrangement joins TRBV4-1 to TRBJ1-2, with D possibly TRBD1 on 5 matching bases. V was cut by 5 bases and J by 5 bases, with 12 bases left in between. The length of the CDR3 is 13 residues. Per germline, CDR1 MGHRA and CDR2 YSYEKL. CDR3 in DNA: TGCGCCAGCAGCAACCCGGGGGAGTATGGCTACACCTTC. This codes for CASSNPGEYGYTF.

The CDR3 loop reads CASATGPTNEKLFF. The CDR3 nucleotides are TGTGCCAGTGCGACAGGACCAACTAATGAAAAACTGTTTTTT. The V call is TRBV9, the J call TRBJ1-4; maybe TRBD1 (6 bases). Germline lookup yields CDR1 SGDLS and CDR2 YYNGEE. The CDR3 consists of 14 residues. V shed 8 bases and J shed 0 bases, with 11 bases lying between them.

The genes are TRBV11-2 and TRBJ1-2; TRBD1 agrees at 11 bases. The trim removed 5 bases at V and 4 bases at J, leaving 6 bases unmatched. The germline CDR1 and CDR2 sequences are SGHAT and FQNNGV. The CDR3 runs to 15 residues. The CDR3 region is CASSPGTGGSYGYTF. CDR3 nucleotide sequence: TGTGCCAGCAGCCCAGGGACAGGGGGGAGCTATGGCTACACCTTC. Full variable domain (missing parts from reference TRBV11-2 and TRBJ1-2): EAGVAQSPRYKIIEKRQSVAFWCNPISGHATLYWYQQILGQGPKLLIQFQNNGVVDDSQLPKDRFSAERLKGVDSTLKIQPAKLEDSAVYLCASSPGTGGSYGYTFGSGTRLTVV.

This chain uses TRBV7-2 with TRBJ2-6, with D possibly being TRBD1 (5 bases). CDR3 length: 16 residues. CDR1 SGHTA and CDR2 FQGNSA come from the germline V gene. Trimming took 5 bases from V and 2 from J, leaving 13 bases between them. DNA for the CDR3: TGTGCCAGCAGCATGCAGGGTTCGCCTGGGGCCAACGTCCTGACTTTC. This encodes CASSMQGSPGANVLTF.

The chain has TRBV5-1 and TRBJ2-3, with 14 positions matching TRBD2. V lost 4 bases and J lost 6; bases outside the gene matches: 10. This CDR3 is 17 amino acids long. Germline CDR1 and CDR2: SGHRS and YFSETQ. The CDR3 loop reads CASSQGTSGRGTDTQYF. In nucleotides, the CDR3 is TGCGCCAGCAGCCAAGGGACTAGCGGGAGAGGTACGGATACGCAGTATTTT.

The J gene is TRBJ2-7, the V gene TRBV3-1 (or the pseudogene TRBV3-2), with TRBD1 matching over 7 bases. V was pared by 6 bases and J by 2 bases, with 1 base of the junction left unmatched. CDR1 and CDR2 from the germline V gene are LGHDT and YNNKEL (reference sequence). This CDR3 is 12 amino acids long. CDR3 DNA: TGTGCCAGCAGGGGACAGACCTACGAGCAGTACTTC. As protein: CASRGQTYEQYF.

This clone has just a few counts. The sample contains more than one DNA sequence encoding this CDR3. V gene TRBV18 combines with J gene TRBJ1-4; the D is unclear. This CDR3 spans 13 amino acids. Germline CDR1 is KGHSH and CDR2 is LQKENI. The V gene lost 6 bases and the J gene lost 5 bases, with 10 bases spanning the gap. The CDR3 nucleotides read TGTGCCAGCTCGCCGGGTCTGAATGAAAAACTGTTTTTT. It translates to CASSPGLNEKLFF.

In its sample, this clone was seen once. This chain joins TRBV15 and TRBJ1-2, with TRBD1 as a possible D gene (6 bases). The CDR3 has 15 amino acids. V shed 3 bases and J shed 5 bases, with 16 bases lying between them. Germline CDR1 is LNHNV and CDR2 is YYDKDF (reference sequence). The CDR3 region has the DNA TGTGCCACCAGCAGGGACAGAGTGATCAATTATGGCTACACCTTC. Encoded protein: CATSRDRVINYGYTF.

The chain has TRBV18 and TRBJ2-7, with 8 positions matching TRBD2. The germline CDR1 and CDR2 sequences are KGHSH and LQKENI. The CDR3 loop spans 15 amino acids. J lost 0 bases, V lost 3 bases, and 4 bases had no gene match. This CDR3 is CASSPSGGTSYEQYF. The CDR3 nucleotides are TGTGCCAGCTCACCGTCGGGGGGGACCTCCTACGAGCAGTACTTC.

The genes are TRBV2 and TRBJ1-3; D gene ambiguous. The CDR3 spans 14 residues. Germline assignment: CDR1 SNHLY and CDR2 FYNNEI. V dropped 5 bases and J dropped 7 bases, with 15 bases sitting between them. The CDR3 coding sequence is TGTGCCAGCAGTATGTCCGCATCGGGGAACACCATATATTTT. Translating it yields CASSMSASGNTIYF.

The chain is built from TRBV7-8 and TRBJ2-3; 12 bases fit TRBD2. Unmatched junction bases numbered 1, after V lost 0 bases and J lost 0 bases. Germline-derived CDR1 and CDR2 are SGHVS and FQNEAQ. The CDR3 length is 17 residues. CDR3 in amino acids: CASSLATSGSSTDTQYF. CDR3 DNA sequence: TGTGCCAGCAGCTTAGCGACTAGCGGGAGTAGCACAGATACGCAGTATTTT.

This chain uses TRBV11-3 with TRBJ2-1; D may be TRBD2 (7 bases). Germline V gives CDR1 SGHNT, CDR2 YENEEA. This CDR3 contains 15 residues. V lost 5 bases to trimming and J lost 4 bases, with 15 bases between them. Here the CDR3 DNA reads TGTGCCAGCAGCGAGGGGGGGGCCCTATACAATGAGCAGTTCTTC. This gives the protein CASSEGGALYNEQFF.

The chain recombines TRBV6-6 with TRBJ1-5, with D possibly being TRBD1 (6 bases). The length of the CDR3 is 17 residues. Germline values: CDR1 MNHNY, CDR2 SVGAGI (reference sequence). The V end was cut by 5 bases, the J end by 0 bases, with 17 bases between. Here the CDR3 reads CASSPIAGQYSNQPQHF. The CDR3 DNA reads TGTGCCAGCAGTCCGATAGCCGGACAGTATAGCAATCAGCCCCAGCATTTT.

V is TRBV7-9 and J is TRBJ1-3; D possibly corresponds to TRBD1 (6 bases). The CDR3 consists of 14 residues. V lost 4 bases, J lost 2 bases, and 9 bases lay in between. Germline V gives CDR1 SEHNR, CDR2 FQNEAQ (reference sequence). The CDR3 DNA follows: TGTGCCAGCAGCTCGTACAGGGCTGGAAACACCATATATTTT. Amino acids: CASSSYRAGNTIYF.

This sequence joins TRBV2 and TRBJ1-6; TRBD1 matches at 9 bases. CDR1 SNHLY and CDR2 FYNNEI come from the germline V gene. This CDR3 has 15 amino acids. The V segment lost 3 bases and the J segment 4 bases; nucleotides outside the gene matches: 1. The CDR3 loop reads CASSEDRGYNSPLHF. The CDR3 nucleotides are TGTGCCAGCAGTGAGGACAGGGGTTATAATTCACCCCTCCACTTT.

The chain carries TRBV30 and TRBJ2-2; D is unclear. From germline, CDR1 is GTSNPN and CDR2 SVGIG (reference sequence). V lost 2 bases and J 7 bases, leaving 8 bases between the germline ends. There are 12 residues in the CDR3. This CDR3 is CAWSLSYGELFF. The CDR3 coding sequence is TGTGCCTGGAGTCTCAGTTACGGGGAGCTGTTTTTT.

This rearrangement joins TRBV9 to TRBJ2-1; D remains unclear. CDR3 length: 15 residues. V lost 4 bases and J 5 bases, leaving 16 bases between the germline ends. Germline assignment: CDR1 SGDLS and CDR2 YYNGEE. CDR3 protein: CASSSAGSYNNEQFF. DNA of the CDR3: TGTGCCAGCAGCTCAGCCGGGTCCTACAACAATGAGCAGTTCTTC.

The chain combines TRBV7-9 with TRBJ2-3, with a tentative D call TRBD2 (6 bases). Trimming took off 10 bases at V and 2 bases at J, with 28 bases between the two ends. The V gene's germline CDR1 is SEHNR and CDR2 FQNEAQ (reference sequence). The CDR3 runs to 18 residues. The CDR3 nucleotides are TGTGCCACTCTTGTGAGCGGGCCAGGCGGGGTTGACACAGATACGCAGTATTTT. Translating gives CATLVSGPGGVDTDTQYF.

The rearrangement joins TRBV7-6 to TRBJ2-7; the match to TRBD1 covers 9 bases. Germline CDR1 is SGHVS and CDR2 is FNYEAQ. This CDR3 has 13 residues. The V gene end was trimmed by 1 base and the J gene end by 6 bases; junction bases not matched to a gene: 1. The CDR3 DNA is TGTGCCAGCAGCTTAGAGGACAGGGGCGAGCAGTACTTC. Translating gives CASSLEDRGEQYF.

V is TRBV3-1 (or the pseudogene TRBV3-2) and J is TRBJ1-2, with D perhaps TRBD1 (6 bases). Germline V gene sequence: CDR1 LGHDT, CDR2 YNNKEL (reference sequence). The CDR3 covers 17 residues. Trimming shortened V by 2 bases and J by 4 bases, and 20 bases separated the two germline ends. The CDR3 region is CASSQSPPGTRGYGYTF. CDR3 bases: TGTGCCAGCAGCCAATCACCTCCCGGGACACGCGGCTATGGCTACACCTTC.

This clone was detected once. The genes are TRBV5-6 and TRBJ1-1; D gene ambiguous. Germline V lookup: CDR1 SGHDT, CDR2 YYEEEE. V dropped 4 bases and J dropped 3 bases, with 19 bases sitting between them. The CDR3 is 16 residues long. The CDR3 DNA follows: TGTGCCAGCAGCCCCACGGCGAGGTTGAGGGACACTGAAGCTTTCTTT. Its protein is CASSPTARLRDTEAFF.

This chain links TRBV5-5 with TRBJ2-1; tentative D call: TRBD1 (5 bases). Germline-derived CDR1 and CDR2 are SGHKS and YYEKEE (reference sequence). This CDR3 spans 14 amino acids. The ends were cut back, 1 base at V and 3 bases at J, with 8 bases in the middle. The CDR3, as DNA: TGTGCCAGCAGCTTGAGACAGCGCTACAATGAGCAGTTCTTC. Its translation: CASSLRQRYNEQFF. The variable domain in full, completed from reference TRBV5-5 and TRBJ2-1, reads DAGVTQSPTHLIKTRGQQVTLRCSPISGHKSVSWYQQVLGQGPQFIFQYYEKEERGRGNFPDRFSARQFPNYSSELNVNALLLGDSALYLCASSLRQRYNEQFFGPGTRLTVL.

The V call is TRBV4-1, the J call TRBJ2-5; 7 nucleotides agree with TRBD2. J lost 1 base, V lost 0 bases, and 5 bases had no gene match. The CDR3 totals 16 residues. Germline V gene data show CDR1 as MGHRA and CDR2 as YSYEKL. The CDR3 coding sequence is TGCGCCAGCAGCCAAGATGGGAGGGCCTCCCAAGAGACCCAGTACTTC. Encoded protein: CASSQDGRASQETQYF.

The chain links TRBV4-2 to TRBJ1-2, with D tentatively TRBD1 (6 bases). Germline V lookup: CDR1 LGHNA, CDR2 YNFKEQ. The CDR3 runs to 15 residues. V gave up 0 bases and J gave up 3 bases, with 11 bases separating them. As DNA, the CDR3 is TGTGCCAGCAGCCAAGAAAATGGGGGCCACTATGGCTACACCTTC. Translating gives CASSQENGGHYGYTF.

The chain has TRBV19 and TRBJ2-1; 8 bases align to TRBD1. The germline V gene encodes CDR1 LNHDA and CDR2 SQIVND (reference sequence). The CDR3 is made up of 15 amino acids. J was trimmed by 0 bases and V by 5 bases; bases with no gene match: 3. This CDR3 is CASSGGQASYNEQFF. The CDR3 coding sequence is TGTGCCAGTAGTGGGGGACAGGCCTCCTACAATGAGCAGTTCTTC.

This sequence joins TRBV7-2 and TRBJ1-2; perhaps TRBD1 as D (6 bases). V gave up 6 bases and J gave up 4 bases, with 12 bases separating them. CDR1 and CDR2 from the germline V gene are SGHTA and FQGNSA. The CDR3 covers 13 residues. CDR3 amino acids: CASSRTEGYGYTF. The CDR3 DNA reads TGTGCCAGCAGTCGGACAGAGGGCTATGGCTACACCTTC.